This TCR beta chain was retrieved from a study of blood T cell repertoires in COVID-19. Looking at the study overall: Sample material is recorded as cDNA or gDNA derived from T cells, B-cell-depleted T cells, or PBMCs.

CDR3 size: 15 residues. Unmatched junction bases numbered 14, after V lost 6 bases and J lost 7 bases. Germline V gene sequence: CDR1 MDHEN, CDR2 SYDVKM. Sequencing was performed with immunoSEQ multiplex PCR; in TCRdb, only in-frame clones are kept and a portion is missing. The sample carries about 180,000 clones, approximately 81% recorded once. This chain links TRBV28 with TRBJ2-7; 8 nucleotides line up with TRBD1. The receptor comes from a woman aged 45 to 65 with COVID-19, enrolled during active disease. What was sequenced was peripheral blood. The CDR3 DNA sequence: TGTGCCAGCAGATACCCCACGGGACAGGCAAGTGAGCAGTACTTC. Translation gives CASRYPTGQASEQYF.